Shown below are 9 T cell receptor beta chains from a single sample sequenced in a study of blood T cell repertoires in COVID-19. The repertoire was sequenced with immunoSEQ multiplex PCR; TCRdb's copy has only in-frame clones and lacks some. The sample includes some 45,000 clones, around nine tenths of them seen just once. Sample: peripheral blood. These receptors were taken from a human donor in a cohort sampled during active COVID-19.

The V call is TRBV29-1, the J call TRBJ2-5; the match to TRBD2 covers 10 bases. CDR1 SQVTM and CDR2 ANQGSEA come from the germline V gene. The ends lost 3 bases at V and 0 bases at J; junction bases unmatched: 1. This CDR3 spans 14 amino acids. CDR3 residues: CSVDSGGYQETQYF. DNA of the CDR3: TGCAGCGTTGATAGCGGGGGGTACCAAGAGACCCAGTACTTC. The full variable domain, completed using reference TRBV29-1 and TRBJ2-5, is SAVISQKPSRDICQRGTSLTIQCQVDSQVTMMFWYRQQPGQSLTLIATANQGSEATYESGFVIDKFPISRPNLTFSTLTVSNMSPEDSSIYLCSVDSGGYQETQYFGPGTRLLVL.

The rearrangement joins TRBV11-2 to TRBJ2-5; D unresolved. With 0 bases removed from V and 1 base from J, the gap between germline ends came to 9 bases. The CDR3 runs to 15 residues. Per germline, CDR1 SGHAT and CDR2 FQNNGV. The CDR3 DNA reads TGTGCCAGCAGCTTAGAGGCAGTCTTCCAAGAGACCCAGTACTTC. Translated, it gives CASSLEAVFQETQYF.

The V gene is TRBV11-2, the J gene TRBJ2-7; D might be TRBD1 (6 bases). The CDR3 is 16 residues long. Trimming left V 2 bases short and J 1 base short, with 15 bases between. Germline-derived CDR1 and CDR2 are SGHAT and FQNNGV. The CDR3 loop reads CASSLFRWTESYEQYF. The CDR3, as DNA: TGTGCCAGCAGCTTATTTAGGTGGACAGAGTCCTACGAGCAGTACTTC.

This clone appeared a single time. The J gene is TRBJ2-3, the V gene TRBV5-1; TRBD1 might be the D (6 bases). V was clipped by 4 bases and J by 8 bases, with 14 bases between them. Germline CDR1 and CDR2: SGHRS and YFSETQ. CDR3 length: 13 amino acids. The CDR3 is CASSVGQSGTQYF. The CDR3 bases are TGCGCCAGCAGCGTAGGACAGTCGGGTACGCAGTATTTT.

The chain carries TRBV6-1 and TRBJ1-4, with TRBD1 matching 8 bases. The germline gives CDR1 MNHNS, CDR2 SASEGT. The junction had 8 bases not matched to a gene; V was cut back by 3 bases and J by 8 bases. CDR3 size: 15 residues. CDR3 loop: CASSDRGRAGEKLFF. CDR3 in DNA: TGTGCCAGCAGTGACAGGGGGCGCGCAGGCGAAAAACTGTTTTTT.

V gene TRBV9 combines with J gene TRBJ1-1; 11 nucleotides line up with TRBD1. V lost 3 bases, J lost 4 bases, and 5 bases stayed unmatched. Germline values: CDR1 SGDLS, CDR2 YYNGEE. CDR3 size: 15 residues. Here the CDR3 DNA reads TGTGCCAGCAGCGCGAGGGGGACAGGGGGCACTGAAGCTTTCTTT. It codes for CASSARGTGGTEAFF.

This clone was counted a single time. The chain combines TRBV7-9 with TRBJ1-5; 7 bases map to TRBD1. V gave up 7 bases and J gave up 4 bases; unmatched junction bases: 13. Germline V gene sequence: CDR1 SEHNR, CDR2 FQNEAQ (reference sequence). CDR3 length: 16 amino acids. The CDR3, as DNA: TGTGCCAGCACCATAGGAGGGACAGCGAGAAATCAGCCCCAGCATTTT. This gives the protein CASTIGGTARNQPQHF.

The CDR3 loop reads CASSYVRETQYF. DNA for the CDR3: TGTGCCAGCAGTTACGTTCGAGAGACCCAGTACTTC. J is TRBJ2-5 and V is TRBV6-2 or TRBV6-3, with D unresolved. The CDR3 covers 12 residues. CDR1 MNHEY and CDR2 SVGEGT come from the germline V gene. The germline V and J ends were trimmed by 2 bases and 4 bases, with 5 bases remaining between them.

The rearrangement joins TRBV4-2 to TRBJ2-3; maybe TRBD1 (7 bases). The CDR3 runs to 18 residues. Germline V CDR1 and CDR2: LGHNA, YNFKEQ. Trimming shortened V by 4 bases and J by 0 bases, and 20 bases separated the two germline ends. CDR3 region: CASSLQGGGESSTDTQYF. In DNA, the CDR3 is TGTGCCAGCAGCCTCCAGGGGGGCGGGGAGTCTAGCACAGATACGCAGTATTTT.